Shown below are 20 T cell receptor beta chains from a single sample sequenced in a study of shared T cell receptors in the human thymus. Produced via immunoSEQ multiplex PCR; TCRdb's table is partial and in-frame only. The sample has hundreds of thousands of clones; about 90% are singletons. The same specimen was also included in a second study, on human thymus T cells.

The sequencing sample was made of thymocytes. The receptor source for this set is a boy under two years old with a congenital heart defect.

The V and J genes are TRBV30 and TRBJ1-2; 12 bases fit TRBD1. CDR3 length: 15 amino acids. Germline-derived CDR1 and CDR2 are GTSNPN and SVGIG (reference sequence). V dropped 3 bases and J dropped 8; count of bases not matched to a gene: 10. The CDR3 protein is CAWSRPGQGAWGYTF. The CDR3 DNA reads TGTGCCTGGAGCCGTCCGGGACAGGGGGCTTGGGGCTACACCTTC.

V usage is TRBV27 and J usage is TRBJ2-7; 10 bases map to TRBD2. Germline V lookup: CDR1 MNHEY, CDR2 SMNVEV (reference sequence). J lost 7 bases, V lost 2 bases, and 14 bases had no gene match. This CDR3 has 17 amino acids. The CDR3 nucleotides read TGTGCCAGCAGTTTAGCTAGCGGGGGCCCCGTTGACAAGGAGCAGTACTTC. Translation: CASSLASGGPVDKEQYF.

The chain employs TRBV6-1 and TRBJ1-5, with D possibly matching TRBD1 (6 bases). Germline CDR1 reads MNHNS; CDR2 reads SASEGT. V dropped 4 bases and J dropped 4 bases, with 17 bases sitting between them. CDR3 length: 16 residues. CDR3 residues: CASSGSWGPVNQPQHF. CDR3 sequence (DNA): TGTGCCAGCAGTGGTAGTTGGGGGCCCGTGAATCAGCCCCAGCATTTT.

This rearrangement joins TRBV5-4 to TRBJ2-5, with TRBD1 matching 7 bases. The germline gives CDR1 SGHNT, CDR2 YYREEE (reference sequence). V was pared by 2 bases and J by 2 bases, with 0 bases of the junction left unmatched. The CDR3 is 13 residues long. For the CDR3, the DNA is TGTGCCAGCAGCTTCAGGGGGCAAGAGACCCAGTACTTC. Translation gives CASSFRGQETQYF. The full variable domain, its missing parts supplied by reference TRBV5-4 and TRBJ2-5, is ETGVTQSPTHLIKTRGQQVTLRCSSQSGHNTVSWYQQALGQGPQFIFQYYREEENGRGNFPPRFSGLQFPNYSSELNVNALELDDSALYLCASSFRGQETQYFGPGTRLLVL.

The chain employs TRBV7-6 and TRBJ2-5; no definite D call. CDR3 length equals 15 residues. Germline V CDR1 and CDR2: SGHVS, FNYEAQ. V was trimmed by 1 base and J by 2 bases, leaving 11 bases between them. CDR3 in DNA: TGTGCCAGCAGCTTAGGCTCCGGCGGACAAGAGACCCAGTACTTC. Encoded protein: CASSLGSGGQETQYF.

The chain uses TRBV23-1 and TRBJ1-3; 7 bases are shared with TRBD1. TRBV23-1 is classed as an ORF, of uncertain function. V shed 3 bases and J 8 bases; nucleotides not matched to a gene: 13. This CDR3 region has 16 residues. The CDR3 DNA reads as TGCGCCAGCAGTCAGACCGGACAGGAAGCGCGATACACCATATATTTT. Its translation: CASSQTGQEARYTIYF.

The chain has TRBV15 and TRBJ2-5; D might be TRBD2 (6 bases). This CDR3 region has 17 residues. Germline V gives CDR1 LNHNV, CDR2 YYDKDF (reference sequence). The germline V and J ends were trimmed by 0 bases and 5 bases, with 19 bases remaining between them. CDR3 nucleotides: TGTGCCACCAGCAGAGATTGTGTGGCTAGCGAGGTGGAGACCCAGTACTTC. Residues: CATSRDCVASEVETQYF.

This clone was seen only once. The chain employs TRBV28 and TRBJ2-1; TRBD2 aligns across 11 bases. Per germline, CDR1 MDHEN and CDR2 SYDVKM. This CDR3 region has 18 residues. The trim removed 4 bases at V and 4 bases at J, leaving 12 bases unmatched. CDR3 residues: CASSSRLAGLSGYNEQFF. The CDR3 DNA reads TGTGCCAGCAGTTCTCGACTAGCGGGGTTGAGCGGTTACAATGAGCAGTTCTTC.

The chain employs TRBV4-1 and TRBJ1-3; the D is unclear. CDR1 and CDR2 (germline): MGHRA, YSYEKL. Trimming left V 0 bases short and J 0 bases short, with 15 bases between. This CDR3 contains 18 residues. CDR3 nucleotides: TGCGCCAGCAGCCAAGATCATTCGGTCCCGAGCTCTGGAAACACCATATATTTT. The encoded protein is CASSQDHSVPSSGNTIYF.

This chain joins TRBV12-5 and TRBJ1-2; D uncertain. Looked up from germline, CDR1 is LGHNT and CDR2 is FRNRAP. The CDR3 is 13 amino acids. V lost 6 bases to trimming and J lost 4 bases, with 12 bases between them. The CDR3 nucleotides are TGTGCTAGTGGAGGTCAGGTCTTCTATGGCTACACCTTC. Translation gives CASGGQVFYGYTF.

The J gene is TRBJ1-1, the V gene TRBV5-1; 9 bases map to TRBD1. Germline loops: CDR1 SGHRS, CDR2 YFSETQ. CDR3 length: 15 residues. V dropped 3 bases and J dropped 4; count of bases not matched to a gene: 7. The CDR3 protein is CASSWDRAVATEAFF. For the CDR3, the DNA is TGCGCCAGCAGCTGGGACAGGGCGGTAGCCACTGAAGCTTTCTTT.

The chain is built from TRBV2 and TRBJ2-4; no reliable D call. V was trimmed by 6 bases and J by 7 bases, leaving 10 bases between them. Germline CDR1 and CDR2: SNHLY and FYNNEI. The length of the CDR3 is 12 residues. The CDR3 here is CASRGSPNIQYF. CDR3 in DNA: TGTGCCAGCAGGGGTAGCCCGAACATTCAGTACTTC. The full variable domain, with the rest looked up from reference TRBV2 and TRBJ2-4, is EPEVTQTPSHQVTQMGQEVILRCVPISNHLYFYWYRQILGQKVEFLVSFYNNEISEKSEIFDDQFSVERPDGSNFTLKIRSTKLEDSAMYFCASRGSPNIQYFGAGTRLSVL.

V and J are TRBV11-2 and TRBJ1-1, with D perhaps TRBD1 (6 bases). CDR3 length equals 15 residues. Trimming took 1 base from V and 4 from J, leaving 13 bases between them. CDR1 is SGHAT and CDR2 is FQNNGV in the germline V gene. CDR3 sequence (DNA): TGTGCCAGCAGCTTAGGCAGGGGTTTAGTCACTGAAGCTTTCTTT. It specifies CASSLGRGLVTEAFF.

The CDR3 DNA follows: TGTGCCAGCAGGGGAGGGGACCCCGGGGAGCTGTTTTTT. Translated: CASRGGDPGELFF. V usage is TRBV11-3 and J usage is TRBJ2-2; 7 bases match TRBD2. CDR1 is SGHNT and CDR2 is YENEEA in the germline V gene. This CDR3 spans 13 amino acids. Germline trimming cut 6 bases from V and 6 bases from J; bases unmatched to any gene: 4.

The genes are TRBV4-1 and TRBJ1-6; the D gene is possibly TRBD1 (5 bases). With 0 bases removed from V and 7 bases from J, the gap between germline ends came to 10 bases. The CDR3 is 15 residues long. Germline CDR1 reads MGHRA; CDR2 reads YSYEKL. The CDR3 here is CASSQEWQGNSPLHF. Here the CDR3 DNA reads TGCGCCAGCAGCCAAGAGTGGCAGGGAAATTCACCCCTCCACTTT.

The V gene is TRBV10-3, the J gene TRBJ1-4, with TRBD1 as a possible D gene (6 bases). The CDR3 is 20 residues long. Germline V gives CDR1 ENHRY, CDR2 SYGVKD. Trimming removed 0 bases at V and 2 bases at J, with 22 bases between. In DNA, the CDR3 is TGTGCCATCAGTGAGTCGAGACCACGGGACACACAGGCGACTAATGAAAAACTGTTTTTT. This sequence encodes CAISESRPRDTQATNEKLFF.

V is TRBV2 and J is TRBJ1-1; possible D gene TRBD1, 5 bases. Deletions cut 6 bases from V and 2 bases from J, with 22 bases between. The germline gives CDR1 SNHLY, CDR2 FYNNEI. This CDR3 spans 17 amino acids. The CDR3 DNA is TGTGCCAGCAGGGGACCAAGCGGAGGGCCCCTCAACACTGAAGCTTTCTTT. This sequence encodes CASRGPSGGPLNTEAFF.

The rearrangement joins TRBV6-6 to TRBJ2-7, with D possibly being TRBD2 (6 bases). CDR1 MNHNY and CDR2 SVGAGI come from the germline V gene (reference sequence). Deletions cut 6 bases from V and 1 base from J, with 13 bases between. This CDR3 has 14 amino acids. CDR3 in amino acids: CASSIGLPSYEQYF. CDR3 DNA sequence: TGTGCCAGCAGCATTGGACTACCTTCCTACGAGCAGTACTTC.

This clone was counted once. Here the CDR3 reads CASSEGTGGPYTGELFF. The CDR3 DNA is TGCGCCAGCAGCGAGGGTACAGGGGGCCCTTACACCGGGGAGCTGTTTTTT. The chain employs TRBV5-1 and TRBJ2-2; 9 nucleotides align to TRBD1. The germline gives CDR1 SGHRS, CDR2 YFSETQ. With 4 bases clipped from V and 3 bases from J, the junction kept 10 bases outside the gene matches. CDR3 length equals 17 residues. Complete variable domain (other parts from reference TRBV5-1 and TRBJ2-2): KAGVTQTPRYLIKTRGQQVTLSCSPISGHRSVSWYQQTPGQGLQFLFEYFSETQRNKGNFPGRFSGRQFSNSRSEMNVSTLELGDSALYLCASSEGTGGPYTGELFFGEGSRLTVL.

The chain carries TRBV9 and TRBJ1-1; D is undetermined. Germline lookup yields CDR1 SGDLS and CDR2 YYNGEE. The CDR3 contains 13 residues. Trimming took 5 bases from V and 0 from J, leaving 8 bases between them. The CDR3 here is CASRSQMNTEAFF. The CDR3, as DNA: TGTGCCAGCAGGAGTCAAATGAACACTGAAGCTTTCTTT.